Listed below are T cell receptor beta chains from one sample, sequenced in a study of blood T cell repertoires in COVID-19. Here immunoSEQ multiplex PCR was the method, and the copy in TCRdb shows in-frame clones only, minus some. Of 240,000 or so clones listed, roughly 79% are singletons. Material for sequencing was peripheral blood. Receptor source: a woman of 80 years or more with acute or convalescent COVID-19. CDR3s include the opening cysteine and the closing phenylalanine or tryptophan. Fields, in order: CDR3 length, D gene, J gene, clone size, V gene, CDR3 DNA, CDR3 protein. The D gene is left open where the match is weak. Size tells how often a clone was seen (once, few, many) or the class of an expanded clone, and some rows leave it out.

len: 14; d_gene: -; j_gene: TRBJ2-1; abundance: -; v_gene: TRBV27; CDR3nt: TGTGCCAGCAGTTTATTCACTCCCAACAATGAGCAGTTCTTC; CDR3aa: CASSLFTPNNEQFF
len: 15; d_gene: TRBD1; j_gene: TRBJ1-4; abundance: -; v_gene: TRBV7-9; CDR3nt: TGTGCCAGCAGACCGCAGGGGGCGCCTAATGAAAAACTGTTTTTT; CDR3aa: CASRPQGAPNEKLFF
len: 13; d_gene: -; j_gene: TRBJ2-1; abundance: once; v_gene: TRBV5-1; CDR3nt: TGCGCCAGCAGGGACCCCGGGGGTTTTGAGCAGTTCTTC; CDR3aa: CASRDPGGFEQFF
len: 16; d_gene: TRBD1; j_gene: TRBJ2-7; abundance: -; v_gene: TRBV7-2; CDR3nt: TGTGCCAGCAGCCCCCGTCGGGACAGGGGGGTCTACGAGCAGTACTTC; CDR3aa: CASSPRRDRGVYEQYF
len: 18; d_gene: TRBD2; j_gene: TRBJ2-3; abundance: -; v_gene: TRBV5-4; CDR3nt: TGTGCCAGCAGCGGCAAAACTAGCGGGGGGGCAAATACAGATACGCAGTATTTT; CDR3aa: CASSGKTSGGANTDTQYF
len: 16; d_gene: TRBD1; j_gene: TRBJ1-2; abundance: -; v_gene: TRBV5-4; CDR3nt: TGTGCCAGCAGCCCACCTAATCGACAGGGCGGCTATGGCTACACCTTC; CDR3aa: CASSPPNRQGGYGYTF
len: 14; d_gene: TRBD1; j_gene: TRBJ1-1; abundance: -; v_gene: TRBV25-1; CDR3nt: TGTGCCAGCAGTGTCCGGGACAGGAACACTGAAGCTTTCTTT; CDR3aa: CASSVRDRNTEAFF
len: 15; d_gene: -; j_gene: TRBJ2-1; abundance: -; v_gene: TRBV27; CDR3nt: TGTGCCAGCAAAGGGGGGGGGTACTCCTACAATGAGCAGTTCTTC; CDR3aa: CASKGGGYSYNEQFF
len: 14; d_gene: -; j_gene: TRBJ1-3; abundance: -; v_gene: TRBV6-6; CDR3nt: TGTGCCAGCACCCTGACAGTCTCTGGAAACACCATATATTTT; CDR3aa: CASTLTVSGNTIYF
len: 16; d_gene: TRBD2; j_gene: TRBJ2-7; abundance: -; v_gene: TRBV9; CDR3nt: TGTGCCAGCAGCGTAGCCGGACTAGCGGGTACCTACGAGCAGTACTTC; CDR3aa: CASSVAGLAGTYEQYF
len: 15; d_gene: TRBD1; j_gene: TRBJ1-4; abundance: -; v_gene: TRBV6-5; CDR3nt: TGTGCCAGCAGGAAGACCGGGACAGACAATGAAAAACTGTTTTTT; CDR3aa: CASRKTGTDNEKLFF
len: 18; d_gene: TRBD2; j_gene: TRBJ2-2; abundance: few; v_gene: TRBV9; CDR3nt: TGTGCCAGCAGCGTAGTGGCTGGACTAGCGGGGCGAGACGGGGAGCTGTTTTTT; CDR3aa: CASSVVAGLAGRDGELFF
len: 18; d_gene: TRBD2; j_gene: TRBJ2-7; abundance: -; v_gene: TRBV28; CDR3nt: TGTGCCAGCAGTTCGGGAATCAGAACTAGCGGGAGCTCCTACGAGCAGTACTTC; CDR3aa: CASSSGIRTSGSSYEQYF
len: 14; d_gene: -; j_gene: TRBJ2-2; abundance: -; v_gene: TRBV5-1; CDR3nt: TGCGCCAGCAGCGTTGACAGACGGACCGGGGAGCTGTTTTTT; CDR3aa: CASSVDRRTGELFF
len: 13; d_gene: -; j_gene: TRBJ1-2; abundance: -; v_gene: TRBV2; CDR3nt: TGTGCCAGCAGTGTAGAGATTAACTATGGCTACACCTTC; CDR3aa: CASSVEINYGYTF
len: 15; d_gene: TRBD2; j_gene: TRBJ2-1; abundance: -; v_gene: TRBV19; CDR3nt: TGTGCCAGTAAGGGGCTAGCGGGGGGGTACAATGAGCAGTTCTTC; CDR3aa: CASKGLAGGYNEQFF
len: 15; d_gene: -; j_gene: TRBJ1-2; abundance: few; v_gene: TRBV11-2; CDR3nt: TGTGCCAGCAGCTTAGATCGGGGGGGAACCTATGGCTACACCTTC; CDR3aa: CASSLDRGGTYGYTF
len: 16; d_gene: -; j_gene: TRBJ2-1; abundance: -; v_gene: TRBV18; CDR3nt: TGTGCCAGCTCACCTCTCAGGGGCAGCTCCTACAATGAGCAGTTCTTC; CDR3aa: CASSPLRGSSYNEQFF
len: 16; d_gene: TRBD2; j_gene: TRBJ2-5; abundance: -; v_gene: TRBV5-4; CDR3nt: TGTGCCAGCAGCCAAGGGCCAGGGAGGGACCAAGAGACCCAGTACTTC; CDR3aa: CASSQGPGRDQETQYF
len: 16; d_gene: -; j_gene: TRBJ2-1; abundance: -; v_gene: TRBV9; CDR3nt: TGTGCCAGCAGCAACTCAGACAGAACTCTATACAATGAGCAGTTCTTC; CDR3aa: CASSNSDRTLYNEQFF
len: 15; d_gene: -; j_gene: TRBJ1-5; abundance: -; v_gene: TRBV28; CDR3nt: TGTGCCAGCAGCTTGACGGGAGGCAGCAATCAGCCCCAGCATTTT; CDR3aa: CASSLTGGSNQPQHF
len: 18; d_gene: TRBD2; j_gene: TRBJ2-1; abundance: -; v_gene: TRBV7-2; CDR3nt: TGTGCCAGCAGCTTAGTTGCTAGCGGTAGTAGCTCCTACAATGAGCAGTTCTTC; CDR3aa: CASSLVASGSSSYNEQFF
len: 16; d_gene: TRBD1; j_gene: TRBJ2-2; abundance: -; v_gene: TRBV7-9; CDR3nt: TGTGCCAGCAGCCAACTGCGCGACAGGGGGCAAGGGGAGCTGTTTTTT; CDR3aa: CASSQLRDRGQGELFF
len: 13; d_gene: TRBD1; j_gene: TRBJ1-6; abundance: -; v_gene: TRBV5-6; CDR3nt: TGTGCCAGCAATAGGGACAGAGGGTCACCCCTCCACTTT; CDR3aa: CASNRDRGSPLHF
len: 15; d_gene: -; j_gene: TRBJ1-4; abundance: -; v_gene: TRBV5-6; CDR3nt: TGTGCCAGCAGCTTGGCCCGAGGGGGTAATGAAAAACTGTTTTTT; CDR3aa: CASSLARGGNEKLFF
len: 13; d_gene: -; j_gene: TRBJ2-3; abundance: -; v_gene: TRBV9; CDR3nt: TGTGCCAGCAGCCAACAGGGCACAGATACGCAGTATTTT; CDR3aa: CASSQQGTDTQYF
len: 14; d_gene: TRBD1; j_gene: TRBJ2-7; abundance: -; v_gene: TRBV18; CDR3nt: TGTGCCAGCTCAGGGGACAGAAACTCCTACGAGCAGTACTTC; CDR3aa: CASSGDRNSYEQYF
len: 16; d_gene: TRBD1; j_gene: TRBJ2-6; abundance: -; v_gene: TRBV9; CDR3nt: TGTGCCAGCAGCGCCCAACAGGGGTCAGGGGCCAACGTCCTGACTTTC; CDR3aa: CASSAQQGSGANVLTF
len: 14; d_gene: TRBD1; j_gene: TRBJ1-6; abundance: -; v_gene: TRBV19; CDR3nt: TGTGCCAGTAGTGTGGGACAGCTTAATTCACCCCTCCACTTT; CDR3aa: CASSVGQLNSPLHF
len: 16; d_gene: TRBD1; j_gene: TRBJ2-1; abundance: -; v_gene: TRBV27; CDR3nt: TGTGCCAGCAGCCCTCTACAGGGGAAAAATTACAATGAGCAGTTCTTC; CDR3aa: CASSPLQGKNYNEQFF
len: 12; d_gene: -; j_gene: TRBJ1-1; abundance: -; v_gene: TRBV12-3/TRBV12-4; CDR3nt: TGTGCCAGCAGTTTAGCGCGGGGGGGGGCTTTCTTT; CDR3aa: CASSLARGGAFF
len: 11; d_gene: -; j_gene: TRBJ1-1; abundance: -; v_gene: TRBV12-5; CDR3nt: TGTGCTAGTGGGGGGGGCACTGAAGCTTTCTTT; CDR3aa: CASGGGTEAFF
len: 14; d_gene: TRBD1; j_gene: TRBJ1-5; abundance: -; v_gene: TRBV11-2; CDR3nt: TGTGCCAGCAGTCCTACAGGGGGAGGTCAGCCCCAGCATTTT; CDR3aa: CASSPTGGGQPQHF
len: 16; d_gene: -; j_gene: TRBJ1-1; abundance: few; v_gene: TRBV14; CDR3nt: TGTGCCAGCAGCCTACTCCAGGGGATGGGGAACACTGAAGCTTTCTTT; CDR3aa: CASSLLQGMGNTEAFF
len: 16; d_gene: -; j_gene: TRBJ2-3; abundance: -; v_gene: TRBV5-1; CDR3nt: TGCGCCAGCAGCAGGACCCGGGGAGGTGGCACAGATACGCAGTATTTT; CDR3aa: CASSRTRGGGTDTQYF
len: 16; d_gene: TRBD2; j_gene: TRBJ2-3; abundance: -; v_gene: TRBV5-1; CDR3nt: TGCGCCAGCAGCTTTGGAACTAGCGCGGGCACAGATACGCAGTATTTT; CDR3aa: CASSFGTSAGTDTQYF
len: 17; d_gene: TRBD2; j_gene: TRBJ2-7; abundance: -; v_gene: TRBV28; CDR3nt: TGTGCCAGCAGTTTACTGGGCCCTAGCGGGGGATCCTACGAGCAGTACTTC; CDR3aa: CASSLLGPSGGSYEQYF
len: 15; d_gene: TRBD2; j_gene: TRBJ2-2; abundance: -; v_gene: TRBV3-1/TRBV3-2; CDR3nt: TGTGCCAGCAGACCAAGCGGGAGGGGTACCGGGGAGCTGTTTTTT; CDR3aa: CASRPSGRGTGELFF
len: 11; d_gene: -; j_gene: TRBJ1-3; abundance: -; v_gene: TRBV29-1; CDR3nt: TGCAGCGGTCTTTACAGAAACACCATATATTTT; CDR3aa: CSGLYRNTIYF
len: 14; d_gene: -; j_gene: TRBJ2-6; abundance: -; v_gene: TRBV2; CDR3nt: TGTGCCAGCACGAGGGCAGCCGGGGCCAACGTCCTGACTTTC; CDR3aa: CASTRAAGANVLTF
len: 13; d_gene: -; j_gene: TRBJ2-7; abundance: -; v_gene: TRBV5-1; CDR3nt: TGCGCCAGCAGCCCGGGGGACCGGGACGAGCAGTACTTC; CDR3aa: CASSPGDRDEQYF
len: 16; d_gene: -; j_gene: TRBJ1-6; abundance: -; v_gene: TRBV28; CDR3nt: TGTGCCAGCAGTCCCACCCTGGGGGGGAGGAGATCACCCCTCCACTTT; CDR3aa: CASSPTLGGRRSPLHF
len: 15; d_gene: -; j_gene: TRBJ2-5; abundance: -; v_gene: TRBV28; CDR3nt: TGTGCCAGCAGTCGAATGACAACACGGGGAGAGACCCAGTACTTC; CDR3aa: CASSRMTTRGETQYF
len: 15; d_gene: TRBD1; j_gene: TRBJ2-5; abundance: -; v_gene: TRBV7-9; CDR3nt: TGTGCCAGCAGCAGAGGGGGACAGGGAGGTCAGGCCCAGTACTTC; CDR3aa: CASSRGGQGGQAQYF
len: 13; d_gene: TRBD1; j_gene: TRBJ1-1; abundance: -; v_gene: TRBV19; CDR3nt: TGTGCCAGTAGTATCTTCAGGGGGGCTGAAGCTTTCTTT; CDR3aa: CASSIFRGAEAFF
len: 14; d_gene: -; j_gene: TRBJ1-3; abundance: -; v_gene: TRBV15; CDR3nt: TGTGCCACCAGCAGCCCAGGCTCTGGAAACACCATATATTTT; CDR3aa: CATSSPGSGNTIYF
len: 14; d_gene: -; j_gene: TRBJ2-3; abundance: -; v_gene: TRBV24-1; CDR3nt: TGTGCCACCAGTGGCCGGGAGTTCACAGATACGCAGTATTTT; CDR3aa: CATSGREFTDTQYF
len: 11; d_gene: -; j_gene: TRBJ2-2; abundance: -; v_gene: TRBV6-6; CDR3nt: TGTGCCACCTCCAGGTCCGGGGAGCTGTTTTTT; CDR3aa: CATSRSGELFF
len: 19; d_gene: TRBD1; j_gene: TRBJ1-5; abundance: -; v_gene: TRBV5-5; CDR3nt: TGTGCCAGCAGCGGGGGGATGGGACAGGGGGTTTGGAGCAATCAGCCCCAGCATTTT; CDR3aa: CASSGGMGQGVWSNQPQHF
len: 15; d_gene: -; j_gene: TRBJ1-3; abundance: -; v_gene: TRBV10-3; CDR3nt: TGTGCCATCAGTGAGTCCCCCAGGGTTGGAAACACCATATATTTT; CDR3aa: CAISESPRVGNTIYF
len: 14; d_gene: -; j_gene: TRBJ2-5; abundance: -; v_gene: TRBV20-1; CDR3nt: TGCAGTGCGAGTACCACTTGGCTCGGGGAGACCCAGTACTTC; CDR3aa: CSASTTWLGETQYF
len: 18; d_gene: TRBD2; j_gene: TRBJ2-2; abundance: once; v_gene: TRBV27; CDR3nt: TGTGCCACCTATTCTGGACTAGCGGGAGTCTGGAACACCGGGGAGCTGTTTTTT; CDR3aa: CATYSGLAGVWNTGELFF
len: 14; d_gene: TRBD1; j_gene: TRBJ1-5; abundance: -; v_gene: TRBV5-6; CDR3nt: TGTGCCAGCAGCCAGACAGGGGGCTGGCAGCCCCAGCATTTT; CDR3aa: CASSQTGGWQPQHF
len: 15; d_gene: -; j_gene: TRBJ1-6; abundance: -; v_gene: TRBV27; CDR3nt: TGTGCCAGCAGCTCACAGCAGATTGTTAAATCACCCCTCCACTTT; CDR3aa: CASSSQQIVKSPLHF
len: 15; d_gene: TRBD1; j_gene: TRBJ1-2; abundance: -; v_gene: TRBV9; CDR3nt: TGTGCCAGCAGCCTGACAGGGGATAGAGACTATGGCTACACCTTC; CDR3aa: CASSLTGDRDYGYTF
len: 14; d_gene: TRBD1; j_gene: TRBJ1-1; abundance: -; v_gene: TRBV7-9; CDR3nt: TGTGCCAGCAGCTTCCAGGGGGGTACTCGCGAAGCTTTCTTT; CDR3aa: CASSFQGGTREAFF